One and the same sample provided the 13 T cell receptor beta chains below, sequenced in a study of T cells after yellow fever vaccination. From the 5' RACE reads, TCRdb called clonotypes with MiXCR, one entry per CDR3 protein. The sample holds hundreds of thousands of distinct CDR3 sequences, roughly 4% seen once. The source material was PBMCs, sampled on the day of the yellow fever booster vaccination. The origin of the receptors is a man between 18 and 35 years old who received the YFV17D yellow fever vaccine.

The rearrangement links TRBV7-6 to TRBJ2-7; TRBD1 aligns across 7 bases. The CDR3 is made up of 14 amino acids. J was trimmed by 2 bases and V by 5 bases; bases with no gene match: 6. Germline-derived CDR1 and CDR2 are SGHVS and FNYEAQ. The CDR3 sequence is CASSLSGQTYEQYF. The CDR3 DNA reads TGTGCCAGCAGCCTGTCGGGACAGACCTACGAGCAGTACTTC.

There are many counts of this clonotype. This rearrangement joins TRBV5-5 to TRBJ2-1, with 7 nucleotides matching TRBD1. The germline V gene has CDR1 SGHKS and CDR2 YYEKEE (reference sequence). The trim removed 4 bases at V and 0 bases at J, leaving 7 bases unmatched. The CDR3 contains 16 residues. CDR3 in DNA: TGTGCCAGCAGCCCCTCGACAGGGAGCTCCTACAATGAGCAGTTCTTC. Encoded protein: CASSPSTGSSYNEQFF.

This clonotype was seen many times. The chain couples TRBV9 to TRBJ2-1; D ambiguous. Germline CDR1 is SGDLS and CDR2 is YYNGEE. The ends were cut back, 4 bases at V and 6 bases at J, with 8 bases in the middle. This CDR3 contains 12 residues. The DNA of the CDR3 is TGTGCCAGCAGCTCAGGTGGCAATGAGCAGTTCTTC. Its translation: CASSSGGNEQFF.

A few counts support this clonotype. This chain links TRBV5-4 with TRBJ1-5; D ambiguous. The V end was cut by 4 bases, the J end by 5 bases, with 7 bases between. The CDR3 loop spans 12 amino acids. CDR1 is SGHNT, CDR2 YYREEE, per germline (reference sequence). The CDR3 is CASSHDDQPQHF. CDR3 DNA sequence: TGTGCCAGCAGCCATGACGATCAGCCCCAGCATTTT.

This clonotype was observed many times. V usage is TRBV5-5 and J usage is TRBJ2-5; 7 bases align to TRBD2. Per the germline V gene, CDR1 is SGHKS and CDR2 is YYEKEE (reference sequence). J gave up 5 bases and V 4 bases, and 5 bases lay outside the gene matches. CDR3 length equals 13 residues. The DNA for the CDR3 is TGTGCCAGCAGCGCGGGAGTCAGGGAGACCCAGTACTTC. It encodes CASSAGVRETQYF.

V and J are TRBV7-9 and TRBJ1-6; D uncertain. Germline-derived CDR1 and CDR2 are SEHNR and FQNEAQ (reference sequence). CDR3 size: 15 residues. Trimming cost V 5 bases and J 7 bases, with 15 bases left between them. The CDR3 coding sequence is TGTGCCAGCAGCCTCGATCGTGACGGGAATTCACCCCTCCACTTT. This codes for CASSLDRDGNSPLHF.

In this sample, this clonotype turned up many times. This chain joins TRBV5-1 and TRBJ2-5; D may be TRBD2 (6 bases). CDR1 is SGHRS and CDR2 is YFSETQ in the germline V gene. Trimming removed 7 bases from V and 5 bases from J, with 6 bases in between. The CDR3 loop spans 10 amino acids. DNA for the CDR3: TGCGCCAGCGGAGGGGAGACCCAGTACTTC. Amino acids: CASGGETQYF.

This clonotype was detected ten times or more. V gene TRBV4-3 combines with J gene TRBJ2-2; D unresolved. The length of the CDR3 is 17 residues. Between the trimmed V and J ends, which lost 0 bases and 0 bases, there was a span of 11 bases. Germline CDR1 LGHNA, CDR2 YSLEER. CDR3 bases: TGCGCCAGCAGCCAAGAGGGAACCAGGACGAACACCGGGGAGCTGTTTTTT. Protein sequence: CASSQEGTRTNTGELFF.

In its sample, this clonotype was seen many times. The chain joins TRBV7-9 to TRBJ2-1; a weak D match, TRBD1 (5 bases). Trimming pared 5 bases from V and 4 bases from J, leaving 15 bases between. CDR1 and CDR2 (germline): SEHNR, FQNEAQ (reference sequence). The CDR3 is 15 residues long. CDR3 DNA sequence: TGTGCCAGCAGCGCTGCCGAGACAGCATACAATGAGCAGTTCTTC. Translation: CASSAAETAYNEQFF.

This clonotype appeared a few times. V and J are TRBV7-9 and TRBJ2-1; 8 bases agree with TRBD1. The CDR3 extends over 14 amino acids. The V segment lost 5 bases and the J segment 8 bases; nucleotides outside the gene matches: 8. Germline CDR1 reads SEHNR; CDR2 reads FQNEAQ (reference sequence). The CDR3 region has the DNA TGTGCCAGCAGCCCCCAGACAGGGGCCCATGAGCAGTTCTTC. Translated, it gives CASSPQTGAHEQFF.

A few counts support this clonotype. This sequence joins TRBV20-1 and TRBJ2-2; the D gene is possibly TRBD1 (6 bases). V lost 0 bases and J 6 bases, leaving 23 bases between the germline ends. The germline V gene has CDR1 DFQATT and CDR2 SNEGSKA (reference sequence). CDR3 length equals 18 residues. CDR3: CSARDSQLGGAVPGELFF. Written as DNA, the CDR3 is TGCAGTGCTAGAGATTCCCAACTTGGGGGCGCCGTCCCCGGGGAGCTGTTTTTT.

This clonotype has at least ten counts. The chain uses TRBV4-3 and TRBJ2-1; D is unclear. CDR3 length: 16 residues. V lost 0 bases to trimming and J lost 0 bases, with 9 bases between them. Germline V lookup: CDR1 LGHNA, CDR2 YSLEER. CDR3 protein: CASSQDGLGSYNEQFF. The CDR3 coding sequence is TGCGCCAGCAGCCAAGATGGGCTAGGCTCCTACAATGAGCAGTTCTTC.

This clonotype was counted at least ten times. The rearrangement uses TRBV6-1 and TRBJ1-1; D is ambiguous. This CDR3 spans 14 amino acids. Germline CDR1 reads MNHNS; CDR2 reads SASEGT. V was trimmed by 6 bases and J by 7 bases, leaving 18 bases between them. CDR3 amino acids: CASRPTGDWGEAFF. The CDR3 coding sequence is TGTGCCAGCAGGCCCACGGGCGATTGGGGTGAAGCTTTCTTT.